This T cell receptor (beta chain) derives from a study of T cells after yellow fever vaccination. Study-wide background: Preparation of fractions with low cell numbers was performed using SMART-Seq v4 Ultra Low Input. Study results and limitations: Researchers cautioned that FACS-sorted repertoires could harbor abundant clonotypes contaminating from the bulk population. Weaker overall was a secondary response that nonetheless peaked faster, on day 5 versus 15.

This clonotype was seen a few times. Its antigen remains unknown. By 5'RACE template switching, TCR cDNA was produced, with a universal primer site and UMIs added in the process. MiXCR, run by TCRdb on the 5' RACE reads, gives a single entry per CDR3 protein. The sample comprises approximately 300,000 distinct CDR3 sequences, about 6.9% of which are singletons, and 15% to 20% rests with the top ten. The specimen was PBMCs, collected 35 to 50 days after the first yellow fever vaccination. The TCR sequence derives from a young man who received the YFV17D yellow fever vaccine.

The DNA for the CDR3 is TGCAGTGCTAGAGATGAAGACAGGGCAGGCAATGAGCAGTTCTTC. Translation gives CSARDEDRAGNEQFF. The chain joins TRBV20-1 to TRBJ2-1; TRBD1 aligns across 7 bases. The CDR3 spans 15 residues. With V trimmed by 0 bases and J by 6 bases, 8 bases remained unmatched. From germline, CDR1 is DFQATT and CDR2 SNEGSKA (reference sequence).